Each of the 23 T cell receptor beta chains below was sequenced from the same sample in a study of cytomegalovirus exposure and HLA in healthy donors (dated by TCRdb to the late 2010s). The library was built by means of the immunoSEQ multiplex PCR assay. The multiplex PCR relied on a mix of 60 forward primers for TCR Vbeta segments and 13 reverse primers for TCR Jbeta segments. Here the immuneACCESS table is served through TCRdb, limited to in-frame sequences with V and J called. Missing clones are a known gap in these copies; in checked studies unresolved V genes cover under half, and the rest lacks a known reason. The sample table shows about 95,000 clones, and around 80% are seen once. The ten largest clones take up about a tenth of the sample. The specimen was PBMCs. The receptors here all came from a young man in good health and CMV-seropositive.

This clone has only one observation. A junction end diverges from the germline sequence, so it may reflect a read error. The chain recombines TRBV28 with TRBJ1-4; 7 bases map to TRBD1. The germline V gene encodes CDR1 MDHEN and CDR2 SYDVKM. The CDR3 covers 15 residues. As DNA, the CDR3 is TGTGCCAGCAGTTTAAACAGGGGAACTGATGAAAAACTGTTTTTT. Translation gives CASSLNRGTDEKLFF.

This clone was seen once. The V call is TRBV2, the J call TRBJ1-4; D perhaps matches TRBD1 (5 bases). Trimming took 6 bases from V and 0 from J, leaving 20 bases between them. Looked up from germline, CDR1 is SNHLY and CDR2 is FYNNEI. There are 18 residues in the CDR3. CDR3 residues: CASSVAGRGGATNEKLFF. CDR3 nucleotide sequence: TGTGCCAGCAGCGTCGCGGGGCGGGGGGGTGCAACTAATGAAAAACTGTTTTTT.

The chain is built from TRBV2 and TRBJ2-2; 8 positions agree with TRBD1. Trimming at V came to 6 bases and at J to 6 bases, leaving 9 bases not matched to a gene. The CDR3 has 15 residues. Germline loops: CDR1 SNHLY, CDR2 FYNNEI. CDR3 amino acids: CASSFGQGDAGELFF. In DNA, the CDR3 is TGTGCCAGCAGCTTCGGACAGGGCGACGCCGGGGAGCTGTTTTTT.

The count of this clone is one. The chain uses TRBV11-2 and TRBJ2-3; 9 bases fit TRBD1. CDR3 length: 16 residues. With V trimmed by 1 base and J by 3 bases, 5 bases remained unmatched. Per the germline V gene, CDR1 is SGHAT and CDR2 is FQNNGV. This CDR3 is CASSLGGQGTTDTQYF. The CDR3 region has the DNA TGTGCCAGCAGCTTAGGGGGACAGGGTACGACAGATACGCAGTATTTT.

The CDR3: CASSEALGTGPPEQYF. The CDR3 DNA is TGTGCCAGCAGTGAAGCGCTCGGGACAGGGCCCCCCGAGCAGTACTTC. This rearrangement joins TRBV2 to TRBJ2-7; 9 bases align to TRBD1. This CDR3 has 16 amino acids. CDR1 is SNHLY and CDR2 is FYNNEI in the germline V gene. V lost 0 bases to trimming and J lost 6 bases; unmatched junction nucleotides: 9.

This chain uses TRBV10-3 with TRBJ2-2, with TRBD2 matching 11 bases. The V gene end was trimmed by 4 bases and the J gene end by 6 bases; junction bases not matched to a gene: 10. The CDR3 spans 17 residues. Germline V lookup: CDR1 ENHRY, CDR2 SYGVKD. CDR3 sequence reads: CAISGSSGGPRAGELFF. In DNA form, the CDR3 reads TGTGCCATCAGTGGGTCTAGCGGGGGGCCTAGAGCCGGGGAGCTGTTTTTT.

This clone was observed a single time. The V gene is TRBV30, the J gene TRBJ1-5; perhaps TRBD1 as D (5 bases). The V and J ends lost 4 bases and 2 bases respectively, with 15 bases between them. This CDR3 has 15 amino acids. The germline V gene encodes CDR1 GTSNPN and CDR2 SVGIG (reference sequence). The CDR3 DNA reads TGTGCCTGGACCTCTTCTGGCAGGGGCAATCAGCCCCAGCATTTT. Translation: CAWTSSGRGNQPQHF.

In regard to this clone: One end of the junction does not line up with germline, which may come from a read error. The chain recombines TRBV5-1 with TRBJ2-3; 7 nucleotides agree with TRBD1. The CDR3 runs 17 residues. Germline V lookup: CDR1 SGHRS, CDR2 YFSETQ. As DNA, the CDR3 is TGCGCCAGCAGCCTAACGACAGGGAGAGGTAGCAGAGATACGCAGTATTTT. Translating gives CASSLTTGRGSRDTQYF. Complete variable domain (other parts from reference TRBV5-1 and TRBJ2-3): KAGVTQTPRYLIKTRGQQVTLSCSPISGHRSVSWYQQTPGQGLQFLFEYFSETQRNKGNFPGRFSGRQFSNSRSEMNVSTLELGDSALYLCASSLTTGRGSRDTQYFGPGTRLTVL.

The chain recombines TRBV6-5 with TRBJ1-5, with 7 bases that match TRBD1. CDR1 is MNHEY, CDR2 SVGAGI, per germline. The CDR3 sequence is 15 residues long. Trimming took 6 bases from V and 0 from J; bases not matched to a gene: 5. CDR3 amino acids: CASRATGNSNQPQHF. In nucleotides, the CDR3 is TGTGCCAGCAGGGCGACAGGGAATAGCAATCAGCCCCAGCATTTT.

This clone showed up just a few times. The chain employs TRBV2 and TRBJ1-3; D is uncertain. The CDR3 contains 16 residues. Germline V lookup: CDR1 SNHLY, CDR2 FYNNEI. The V gene lost 6 bases and the J gene lost 0 bases, with 15 bases spanning the gap. The CDR3 loop reads CASSPTYSVSGNTIYF. CDR3 bases: TGTGCCAGCAGCCCTACGTACTCCGTCTCTGGAAACACCATATATTTT.

The rearrangement uses TRBV18 and TRBJ2-3, with 8 bases that match TRBD1. The CDR3 sequence is 19 residues long. Per the germline V gene, CDR1 is KGHSH and CDR2 is LQKENI. Germline trimming cut 6 bases from V and 2 bases from J; bases unmatched to any gene: 19. The CDR3 spells CASSTRAKDRALITDTQYF. CDR3 in DNA: TGTGCCAGCTCCACGAGAGCCAAGGACAGGGCACTAATCACAGATACGCAGTATTTT.

The DNA for the CDR3 is TGTGCCAGCTCTCGAGAGACAGGGAACACTGAAGCTTTCTTT. This translates into CASSRETGNTEAFF. This chain connects TRBV18 to TRBJ1-1, with D possibly being TRBD1 (6 bases). Trimming pared 6 bases from V and 1 base from J, leaving 12 bases between. This CDR3 has 14 residues. Germline lookup yields CDR1 KGHSH and CDR2 LQKENI.

This chain links TRBV4-1 with TRBJ2-7; weak D call: TRBD2 (6 bases). The CDR3 is made up of 15 amino acids. The germline V gene has CDR1 MGHRA and CDR2 YSYEKL. Trimming took 4 bases from V and 1 from J, leaving 14 bases between them. CDR3 protein: CASSRVEGGSYEQYF. CDR3 in DNA: TGCGCCAGCAGCCGAGTAGAGGGAGGTTCCTACGAGCAGTACTTC.

The V and J genes are TRBV27 and TRBJ1-1; D not resolved. Germline CDR1 reads MNHEY; CDR2 reads SMNVEV (reference sequence). CDR3 length: 14 amino acids. V shed 4 bases and J shed 3 bases, with 12 bases lying between them. CDR3 DNA: TGTGCCAGCAGTTCGCCCGAGGGAGACACTGAAGCTTTCTTT. It yields the protein CASSSPEGDTEAFF.

J is TRBJ1-1 and V is TRBV2; 7 bases agree with TRBD1. The germline V gene encodes CDR1 SNHLY and CDR2 FYNNEI. V shed 5 bases, J shed 6 bases, and the junction held 6 bases outside the gene matches. The length of the CDR3 is 13 residues. CDR3 loop: CASSTTGAAEAFF. In nucleotides, the CDR3 is TGTGCCAGCAGTACTACAGGGGCGGCTGAAGCTTTCTTT.

The CDR3 bases are TGTGCCAGCACCCGAGAGACCCAGTACTTC. Its translation: CASTRETQYF. V and J are TRBV6-1 and TRBJ2-5; the D is unclear. The CDR3 runs to 10 residues. Trimming removed 7 bases from V and 4 bases from J, with 4 bases in between. Germline V CDR1 and CDR2: MNHNS, SASEGT.

V is TRBV6-5 and J is TRBJ1-1; maybe TRBD1 (5 bases). This CDR3 contains 14 residues. V was cut by 2 bases and J by 1 base, with 8 bases left in between. Germline V gene lookup returns CDR1 MNHEY and CDR2 SVGAGI. The CDR3 protein is CASSYRTGNTEAFF. The CDR3 nucleotides read TGTGCCAGCAGTTACAGAACAGGGAACACTGAAGCTTTCTTT.

The CDR3 spells CASSRDRSYEQYF. CDR3 bases: TGTGCCAGCAGTAGGGACAGGTCCTACGAGCAGTACTTC. This sequence joins TRBV2 and TRBJ2-7; 8 nucleotides match TRBD1. V shed 5 bases and J 1 base; nucleotides not matched to a gene: 1. Looked up from germline, CDR1 is SNHLY and CDR2 is FYNNEI. This CDR3 region has 13 residues.

The chain joins TRBV11-2 to TRBJ2-2; 7 nucleotides line up with TRBD2. In germline, CDR1 is SGHAT, CDR2 FQNNGV. The V and J ends lost 0 bases and 7 bases, in that order; junction bases with no gene match: 5. The length of the CDR3 is 15 residues. The CDR3 loop is CASSLDVAGDGELFF. CDR3 sequence (DNA): TGTGCCAGCAGCTTAGATGTAGCGGGTGACGGGGAGCTGTTTTTT. Variable domain in full (rest from reference TRBV11-2 and TRBJ2-2): EAGVAQSPRYKIIEKRQSVAFWCNPISGHATLYWYQQILGQGPKLLIQFQNNGVVDDSQLPKDRFSAERLKGVDSTLKIQPAKLEDSAVYLCASSLDVAGDGELFFGEGSRLTVL.

This CDR3 is CASTKNGGEKLFF. The CDR3 DNA reads as TGTGCCAGTACGAAAAACGGGGGTGAAAAACTGTTTTTT. The rearrangement joins TRBV19 to TRBJ1-4, with a tentative D call TRBD1 (5 bases). The CDR3 spans 13 residues. Germline loops: CDR1 LNHDA, CDR2 SQIVND (reference sequence). Trimming cost V 7 bases and J 7 bases, with 13 bases left between them. Looking up the rest from reference TRBV19 and TRBJ1-4 gives the full variable domain: DGGITQSPKYLFRKEGQNVTLSCEQNLNHDAMYWYRQDPGQGLRLIYYSQIVNDFQKGDIAEGYSVSREKKESFPLTVTSAQKNPTAFYLCASTKNGGEKLFFGSGTQLSVL.

DNA of the CDR3: TGTGCCAGCAGTACCGACAACCACACTGAAGCTTTCTTT. As protein: CASSTDNHTEAFF. The rearrangement links TRBV6-7 to TRBJ1-1, with D uncertain. TRBV6-7 is placed among ORFs of uncertain function. The CDR3 is 13 amino acids. Deletions cut 5 bases from V and 3 bases from J, with 10 bases between.

The rearrangement links TRBV10-2 to TRBJ1-3; the D is unclear. This CDR3 spans 15 amino acids. V shed 2 bases and J shed 0 bases, with 8 bases lying between them. Germline V CDR1 and CDR2: WSHSY, SAAADI. CDR3 nucleotide sequence: TGCGCCAGCAGTGAGGTATTACTCTCTGGAAACACCATATATTTT. Protein sequence: CASSEVLLSGNTIYF.

The rearrangement joins TRBV6-5 to TRBJ1-4; TRBD1 aligns across 10 bases. There are 16 residues in the CDR3. Germline values: CDR1 MNHEY, CDR2 SVGAGI. V lost 4 bases to trimming and J lost 10 bases; unmatched junction nucleotides: 12. The CDR3 reads CASSSLPGTGDGKLFF. The CDR3 DNA sequence: TGTGCCAGCAGTTCCCTACCCGGGACAGGGGATGGAAAACTGTTTTTT.